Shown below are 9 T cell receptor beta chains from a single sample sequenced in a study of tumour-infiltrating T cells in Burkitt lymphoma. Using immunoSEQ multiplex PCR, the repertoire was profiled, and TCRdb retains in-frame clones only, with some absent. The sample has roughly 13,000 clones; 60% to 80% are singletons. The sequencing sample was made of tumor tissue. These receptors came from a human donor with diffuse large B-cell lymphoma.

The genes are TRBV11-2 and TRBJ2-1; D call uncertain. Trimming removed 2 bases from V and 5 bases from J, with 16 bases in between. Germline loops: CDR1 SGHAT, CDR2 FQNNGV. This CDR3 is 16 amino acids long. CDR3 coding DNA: TGTGCCAGCAGCTTACAGTATCAGTGGTTGGACAATGAGCAGTTCTTC. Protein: CASSLQYQWLDNEQFF.

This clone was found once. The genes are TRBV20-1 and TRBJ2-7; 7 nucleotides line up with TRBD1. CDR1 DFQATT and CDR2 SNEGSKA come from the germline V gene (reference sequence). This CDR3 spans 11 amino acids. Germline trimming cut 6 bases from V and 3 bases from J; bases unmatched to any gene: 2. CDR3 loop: CSAYRGYEQYF. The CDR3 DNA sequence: TGCAGTGCGTACAGGGGCTACGAGCAGTACTTC.

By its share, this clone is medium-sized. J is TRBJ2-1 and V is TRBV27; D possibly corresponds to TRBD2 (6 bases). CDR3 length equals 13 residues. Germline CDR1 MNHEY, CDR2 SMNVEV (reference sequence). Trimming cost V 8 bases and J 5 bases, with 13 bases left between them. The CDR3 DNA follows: TGTGCCAGCGTTGGAGGCGGGGACAATGAGCAGTTCTTC. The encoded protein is CASVGGGDNEQFF.

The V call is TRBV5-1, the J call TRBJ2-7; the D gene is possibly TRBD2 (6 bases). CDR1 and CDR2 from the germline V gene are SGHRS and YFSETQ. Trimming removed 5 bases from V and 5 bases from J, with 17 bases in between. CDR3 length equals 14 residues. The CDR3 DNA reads TGCGCCAGCAGTTGGCGGGGCCCCCGGAACGAGCAGTACTTC. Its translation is CASSWRGPRNEQYF. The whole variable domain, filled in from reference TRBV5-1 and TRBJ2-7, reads KAGVTQTPRYLIKTRGQQVTLSCSPISGHRSVSWYQQTPGQGLQFLFEYFSETQRNKGNFPGRFSGRQFSNSRSEMNVSTLELGDSALYLCASSWRGPRNEQYFGPGTRLTVT.

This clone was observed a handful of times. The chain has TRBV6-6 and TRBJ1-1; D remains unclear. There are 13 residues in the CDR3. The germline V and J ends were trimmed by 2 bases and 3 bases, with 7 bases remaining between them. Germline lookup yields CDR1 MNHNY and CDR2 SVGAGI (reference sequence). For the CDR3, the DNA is TGTGCCAGCAGTTACCGGGGAGACACTGAAGCTTTCTTT. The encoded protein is CASSYRGDTEAFF.

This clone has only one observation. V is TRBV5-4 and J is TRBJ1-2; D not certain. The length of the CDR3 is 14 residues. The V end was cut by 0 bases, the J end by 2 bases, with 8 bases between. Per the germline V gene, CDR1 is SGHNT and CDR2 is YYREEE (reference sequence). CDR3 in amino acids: CASSLESANYGYTF. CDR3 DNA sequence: TGTGCCAGCAGCTTGGAATCGGCCAACTATGGCTACACCTTC. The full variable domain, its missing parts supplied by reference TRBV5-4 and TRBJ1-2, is ETGVTQSPTHLIKTRGQQVTLRCSSQSGHNTVSWYQQALGQGPQFIFQYYREEENGRGNFPPRFSGLQFPNYSSELNVNALELDDSALYLCASSLESANYGYTFGSGTRLTVV.

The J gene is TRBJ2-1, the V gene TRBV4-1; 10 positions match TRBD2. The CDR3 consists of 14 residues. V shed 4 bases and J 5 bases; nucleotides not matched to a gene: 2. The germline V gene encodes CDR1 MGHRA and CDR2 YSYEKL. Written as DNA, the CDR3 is TGCGCCAGCAGCCCCGGGACTAGCGACAATGAGCAGTTCTTC. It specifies CASSPGTSDNEQFF.

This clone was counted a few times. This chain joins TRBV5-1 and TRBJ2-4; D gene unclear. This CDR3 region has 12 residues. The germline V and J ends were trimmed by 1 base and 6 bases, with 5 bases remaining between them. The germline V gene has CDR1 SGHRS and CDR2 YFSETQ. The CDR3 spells CASSLSRNIQYF. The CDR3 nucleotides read TGCGCCAGCAGCTTGAGTCGAAACATTCAGTACTTC.

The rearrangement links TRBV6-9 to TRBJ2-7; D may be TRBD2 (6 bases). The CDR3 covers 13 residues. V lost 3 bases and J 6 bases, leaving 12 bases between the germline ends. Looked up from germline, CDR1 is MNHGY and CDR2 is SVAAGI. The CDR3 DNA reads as TGTGCCAGCAGTTACTCGATGGAGGGCGAGCAGTACTTC. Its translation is CASSYSMEGEQYF.